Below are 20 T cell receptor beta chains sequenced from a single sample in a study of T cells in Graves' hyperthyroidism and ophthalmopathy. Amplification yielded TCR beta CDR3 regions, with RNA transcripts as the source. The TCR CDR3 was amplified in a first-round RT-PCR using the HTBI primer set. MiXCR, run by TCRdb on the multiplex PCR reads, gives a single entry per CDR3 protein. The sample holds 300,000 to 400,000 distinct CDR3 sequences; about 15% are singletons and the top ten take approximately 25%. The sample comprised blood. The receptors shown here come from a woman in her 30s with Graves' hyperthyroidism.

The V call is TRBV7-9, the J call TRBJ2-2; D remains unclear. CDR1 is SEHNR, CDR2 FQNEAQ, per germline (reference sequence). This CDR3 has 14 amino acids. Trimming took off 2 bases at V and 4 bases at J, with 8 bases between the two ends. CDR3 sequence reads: CASSLYRPTGELFF. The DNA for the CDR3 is TGTGCCAGCAGCTTATACAGACCCACCGGGGAGCTGTTTTTT.

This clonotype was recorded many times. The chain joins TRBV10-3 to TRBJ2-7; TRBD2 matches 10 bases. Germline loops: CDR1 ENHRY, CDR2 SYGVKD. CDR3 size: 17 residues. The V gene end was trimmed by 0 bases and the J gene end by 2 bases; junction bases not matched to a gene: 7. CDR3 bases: TGTGCCATCAGTGAGTCGATCGGGCTAGCGGGGGCCTACGAGCAGTACTTC. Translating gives CAISESIGLAGAYEQYF.

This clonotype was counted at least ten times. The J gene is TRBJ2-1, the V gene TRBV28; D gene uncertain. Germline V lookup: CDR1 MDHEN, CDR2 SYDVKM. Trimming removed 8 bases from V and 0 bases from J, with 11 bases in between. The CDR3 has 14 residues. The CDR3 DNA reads TGTGCCAGCGCCTCTTCCAGCTCCTACAATGAGCAGTTCTTC. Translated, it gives CASASSSSYNEQFF.

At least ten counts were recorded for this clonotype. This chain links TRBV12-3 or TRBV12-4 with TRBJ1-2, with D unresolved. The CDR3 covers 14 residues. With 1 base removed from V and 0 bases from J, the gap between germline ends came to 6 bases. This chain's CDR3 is CASSLVLANYGYTF. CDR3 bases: TGTGCCAGCAGTTTAGTATTAGCTAACTATGGCTACACCTTC.

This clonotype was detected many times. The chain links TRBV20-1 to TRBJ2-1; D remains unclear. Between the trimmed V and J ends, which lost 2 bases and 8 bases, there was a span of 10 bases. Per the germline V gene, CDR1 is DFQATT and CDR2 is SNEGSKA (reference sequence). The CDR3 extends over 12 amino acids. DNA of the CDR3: TGCAGTGCTAGATTGCTGACCCATGAGCAGTTCTTC. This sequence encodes CSARLLTHEQFF.

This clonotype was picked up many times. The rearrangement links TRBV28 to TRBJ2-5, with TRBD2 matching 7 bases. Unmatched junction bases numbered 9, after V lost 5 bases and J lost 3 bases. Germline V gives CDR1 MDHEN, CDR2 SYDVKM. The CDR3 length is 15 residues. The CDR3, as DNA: TGTGCCAGCAGTGACCCCTGGGGGGGAAAAGAGACCCAGTACTTC. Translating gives CASSDPWGGKETQYF.

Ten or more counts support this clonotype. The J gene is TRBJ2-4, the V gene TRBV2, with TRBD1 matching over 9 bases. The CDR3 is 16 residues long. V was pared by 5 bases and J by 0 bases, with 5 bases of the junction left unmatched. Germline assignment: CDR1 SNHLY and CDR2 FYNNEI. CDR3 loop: CASSPPGQGAKNIQYF. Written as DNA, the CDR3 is TGTGCCAGCAGTCCTCCGGGACAGGGAGCCAAAAACATTCAGTACTTC. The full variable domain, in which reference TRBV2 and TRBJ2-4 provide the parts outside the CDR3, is EPEVTQTPSHQVTQMGQEVILRCVPISNHLYFYWYRQILGQKVEFLVSFYNNEISEKSEIFDDQFSVERPDGSNFTLKIRSTKLEDSAMYFCASSPPGQGAKNIQYFGAGTRLSVL.

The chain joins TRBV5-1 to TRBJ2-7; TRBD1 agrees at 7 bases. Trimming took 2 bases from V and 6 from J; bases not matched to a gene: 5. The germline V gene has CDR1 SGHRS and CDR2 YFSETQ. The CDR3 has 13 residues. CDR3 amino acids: CASSLTQGTEQYF. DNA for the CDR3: TGCGCCAGCAGCTTAACACAGGGGACCGAGCAGTACTTC.

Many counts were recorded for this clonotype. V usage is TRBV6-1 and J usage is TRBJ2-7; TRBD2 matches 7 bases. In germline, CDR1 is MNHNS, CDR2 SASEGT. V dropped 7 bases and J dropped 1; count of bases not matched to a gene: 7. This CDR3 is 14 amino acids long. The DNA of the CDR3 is TGTGCCAGCATTCCCCAAGCGGGGTCCTACGAGCAGTACTTC. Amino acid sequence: CASIPQAGSYEQYF.

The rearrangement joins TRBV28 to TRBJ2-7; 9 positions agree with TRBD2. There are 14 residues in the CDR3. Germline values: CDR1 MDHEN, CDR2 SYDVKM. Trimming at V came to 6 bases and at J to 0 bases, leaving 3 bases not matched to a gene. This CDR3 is CASRRGGGSYEQYF. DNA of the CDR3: TGTGCCAGCAGGCGCGGGGGGGGCTCCTACGAGCAGTACTTC.

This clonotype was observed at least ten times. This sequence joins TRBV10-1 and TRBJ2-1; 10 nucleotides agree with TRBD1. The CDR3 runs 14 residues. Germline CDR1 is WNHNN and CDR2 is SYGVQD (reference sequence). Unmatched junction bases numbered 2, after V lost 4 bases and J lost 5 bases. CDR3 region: CASSGGTGDNEQFF. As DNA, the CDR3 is TGCGCCAGCAGTGGCGGGACAGGGGACAATGAGCAGTTCTTC.

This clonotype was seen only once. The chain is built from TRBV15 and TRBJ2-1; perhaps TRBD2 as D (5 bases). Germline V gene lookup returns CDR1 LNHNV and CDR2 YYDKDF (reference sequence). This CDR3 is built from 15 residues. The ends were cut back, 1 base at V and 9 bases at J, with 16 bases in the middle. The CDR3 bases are TGTGCCACCAGCAGAGCTCGCGGGTTTTCGGTTGAGCAGTTCTTC. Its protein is CATSRARGFSVEQFF.

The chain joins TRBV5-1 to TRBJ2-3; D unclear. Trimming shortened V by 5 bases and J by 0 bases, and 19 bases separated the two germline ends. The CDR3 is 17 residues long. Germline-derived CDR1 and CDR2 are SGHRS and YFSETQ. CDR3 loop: CASRNLPGGSSTDTQYF. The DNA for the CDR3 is TGCGCCAGCAGAAACCTTCCCGGCGGTTCTAGCACAGATACGCAGTATTTT.

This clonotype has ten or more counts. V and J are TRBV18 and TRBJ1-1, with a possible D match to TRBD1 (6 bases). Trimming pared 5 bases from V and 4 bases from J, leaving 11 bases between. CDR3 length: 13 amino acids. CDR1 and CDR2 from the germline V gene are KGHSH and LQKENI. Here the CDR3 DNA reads TGTGCCAGCTCATCAACAGGGATCACTGAAGCTTTCTTT. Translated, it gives CASSSTGITEAFF. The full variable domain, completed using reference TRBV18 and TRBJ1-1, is NAGVMQNPRHLVRRRGQEARLRCSPMKGHSHVYWYRQLPEEGLKFMVYLQKENIIDESGMPKERFSAEFPKEGPSILRIQQVVRGDSAAYFCASSSTGITEAFFGQGTRLTVV.

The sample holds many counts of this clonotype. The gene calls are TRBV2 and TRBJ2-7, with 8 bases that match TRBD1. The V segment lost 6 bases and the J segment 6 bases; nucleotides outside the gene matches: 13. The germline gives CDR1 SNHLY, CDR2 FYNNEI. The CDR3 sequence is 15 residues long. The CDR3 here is CASSKSRTGQGEQYF. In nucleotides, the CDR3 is TGTGCCAGCAGCAAGTCCCGGACAGGGCAGGGCGAGCAGTACTTC.

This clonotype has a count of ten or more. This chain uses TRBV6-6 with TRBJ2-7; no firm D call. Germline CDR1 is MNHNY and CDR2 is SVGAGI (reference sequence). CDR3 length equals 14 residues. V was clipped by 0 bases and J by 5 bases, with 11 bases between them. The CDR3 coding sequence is TGTGCCAGCAGTTACTCGATCGATCTCGACGAGCAGTACTTC. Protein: CASSYSIDLDEQYF.

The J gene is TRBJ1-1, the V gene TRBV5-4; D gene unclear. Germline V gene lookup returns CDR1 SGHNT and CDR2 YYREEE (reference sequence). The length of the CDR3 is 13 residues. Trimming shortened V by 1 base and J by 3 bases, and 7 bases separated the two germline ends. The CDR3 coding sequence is TGTGCCAGCAGCTTGTCCCGGGACACTGAAGCTTTCTTT. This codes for CASSLSRDTEAFF.

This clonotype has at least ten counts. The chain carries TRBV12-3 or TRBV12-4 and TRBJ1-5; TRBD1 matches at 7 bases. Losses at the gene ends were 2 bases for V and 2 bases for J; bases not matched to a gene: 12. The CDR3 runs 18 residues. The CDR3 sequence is CASSLTDRVLAGNQPQHF. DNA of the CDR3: TGTGCCAGCAGTTTAACAGACAGGGTGTTAGCGGGCAATCAGCCCCAGCATTTT.

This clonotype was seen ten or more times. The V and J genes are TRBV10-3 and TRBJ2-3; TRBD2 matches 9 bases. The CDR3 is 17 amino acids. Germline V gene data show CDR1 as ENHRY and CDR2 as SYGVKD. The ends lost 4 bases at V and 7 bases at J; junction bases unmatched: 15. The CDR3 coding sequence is TGTGCCATCAGTGGATCGGAAGCGGGAGGTTTGGCGTATACGCAGTATTTT. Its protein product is CAISGSEAGGLAYTQYF.

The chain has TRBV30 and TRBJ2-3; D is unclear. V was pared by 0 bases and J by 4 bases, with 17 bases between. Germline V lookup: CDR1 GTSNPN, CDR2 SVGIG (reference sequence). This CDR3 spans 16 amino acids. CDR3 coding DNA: TGTGCCTGGAGTGTCGGTGTCGCTCCGGACGCAGATACGCAGTATTTT. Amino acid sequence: CAWSVGVAPDADTQYF.